This passage covers 31 T cell receptor beta chains from one sample sequenced in a study of cytomegalovirus exposure and HLA in healthy donors. The PCR ran on 60 Vbeta and 13 Jbeta primers. Sequenced by immunoSEQ multiplex PCR; TCRdb stores in-frame clones only, minus some. The sample holds roughly 150,000 clones, over 70% seen once. The sample comprised PBMCs. These receptors originate from a woman aged 40 to 49 in good health and CMV-seronegative.

The V call is TRBV18, the J call TRBJ1-5; no reliable D call. The CDR3 loop spans 15 amino acids. V shed 3 bases and J shed 0 bases, with 9 bases lying between them. From germline, CDR1 is KGHSH and CDR2 LQKENI. The CDR3 DNA follows: TGTGCCAGCTCACCCACTTACAGTAGCAATCAGCCCCAGCATTTT. This codes for CASSPTYSSNQPQHF.

This clone was observed a few times. Sequence at one end of the junction differs from germline and may be a read error. V gene TRBV4-1 combines with J gene TRBJ2-7; TRBD2 matches 7 bases. The CDR3 spans 15 residues. CDR1 is MGHRA and CDR2 is YSYEKL in the germline V gene. The CDR3 here is CASSQETSKTYEQYF. CDR3 DNA: TGTGCCAGCAGCCAAGAGACTAGCAAGACCTACGAGCAGTACTTC.

The CDR3 here is CASSPRSGLNTEAFF. In DNA form, the CDR3 reads TGTGCCAGCTCACCACGTAGTGGGCTTAACACTGAAGCTTTCTTT. This rearrangement joins TRBV18 to TRBJ1-1, with unresolved D. CDR1 is KGHSH and CDR2 is LQKENI in the germline V gene. The CDR3 spans 15 residues. Trimming pared 1 base from V and 2 bases from J, leaving 11 bases between.

V is TRBV19 and J is TRBJ1-4; TRBD1 might be the D (5 bases). Germline V gene lookup returns CDR1 LNHDA and CDR2 SQIVND (reference sequence). The V and J ends lost 5 bases and 7 bases respectively, with 17 bases between them. CDR3 length: 15 residues. The CDR3 here is CASSLLQEEGEKLFF. In DNA, the CDR3 is TGTGCCAGTAGTCTCTTACAGGAGGAGGGTGAAAAACTGTTTTTT.

The chain is built from TRBV29-1 and TRBJ1-2; TRBD1 might be the D (5 bases). CDR3 length: 11 amino acids. From germline, CDR1 is SQVTM and CDR2 ANQGSEA. Trimming left V 7 bases short and J 6 bases short, with 12 bases between. The DNA for the CDR3 is TGCAGCGCCGGAGGGACGGATGGCTACACCTTC. Translating gives CSAGGTDGYTF.

The V gene is TRBV7-8, the J gene TRBJ1-2; no reliable D call. Trimming removed 5 bases at V and 2 bases at J, with 12 bases between. Germline V lookup: CDR1 SGHVS, CDR2 FQNEAQ. This CDR3 has 14 amino acids. The CDR3 loop is CASSPAGLNYGYTF. The CDR3 DNA reads as TGTGCCAGCAGCCCCGCAGGTTTGAACTATGGCTACACCTTC.

This clone was observed at least ten times. The chain carries TRBV29-1 and TRBJ1-1, with D unclear. V lost 4 bases and J lost 4, with 10 bases in between. The CDR3 sequence is 12 residues long. Looked up from germline, CDR1 is SQVTM and CDR2 is ANQGSEA. The CDR3 DNA sequence: TGCAGCGTTGTTCCCCGCGGCACTGAAGCTTTCTTT. It codes for CSVVPRGTEAFF.

The chain has TRBV19 and TRBJ2-7; tentative D call: TRBD1 (6 bases). Germline V gives CDR1 LNHDA, CDR2 SQIVND (reference sequence). The CDR3 covers 15 residues. Trimming shortened V by 1 base and J by 3 bases, and 13 bases separated the two germline ends. CDR3 amino acids: CASSIAWGPNYEQYF. For the CDR3, the DNA is TGTGCCAGTAGTATAGCATGGGGGCCCAACTACGAGCAGTACTTC.

This clone was seen a single time. The chain couples TRBV5-1 to TRBJ1-6, with unresolved D. Germline assignment: CDR1 SGHRS and CDR2 YFSETQ. CDR3 length: 16 amino acids. Trimming shortened V by 0 bases and J by 7 bases, and 14 bases separated the two germline ends. CDR3 loop: CASSLEAAAMNSPLHF. The CDR3 coding sequence is TGCGCCAGCAGCTTGGAAGCGGCTGCGATGAATTCACCCCTCCACTTT. The full variable domain, in which reference TRBV5-1 and TRBJ1-6 provide the parts outside the CDR3, is KAGVTQTPRYLIKTRGQQVTLSCSPISGHRSVSWYQQTPGQGLQFLFEYFSETQRNKGNFPGRFSGRQFSNSRSEMNVSTLELGDSALYLCASSLEAAAMNSPLHFGNGTRLTVT.

The rearrangement uses TRBV27 and TRBJ1-1; D is possibly TRBD1 (6 bases). The CDR3 runs to 15 residues. Germline V gene lookup returns CDR1 MNHEY and CDR2 SMNVEV (reference sequence). The germline V and J ends were trimmed by 2 bases and 4 bases, with 14 bases remaining between them. CDR3 residues: CASSLVGGAATEAFF. The CDR3 nucleotides are TGTGCCAGCAGTTTAGTGGGGGGGGCAGCCACTGAAGCTTTCTTT.

This clone was counted between two and nine times. The chain joins TRBV5-1 to TRBJ1-4; TRBD1 aligns across 7 bases. V was clipped by 4 bases and J by 7 bases; unmatched bases: 19. CDR3 length equals 18 residues. Germline V gene data show CDR1 as SGHRS and CDR2 as YFSETQ. The CDR3 coding sequence is TGCGCCAGCAGCCCCCGACAGGGAGAGGGCCGGTGGGCTGAAAAACTGTTTTTT. This codes for CASSPRQGEGRWAEKLFF.

The rearrangement uses TRBV21-1 and TRBJ1-6; TRBD1, the table's D call, lacks a check against the DNA. TRBV21-1 is a pseudogene. The CDR3 totals 17 residues. The CDR3 DNA reads as TGTGCCAGCAGCAAAGGTCACAGGGGGCTCCTAAATTCACCCCTCCACTTT. Its translation: CASSKGHRGLLNSPLHF.

Only one count was recorded for this clone. The CDR3 DNA follows: TGTGCCATCTCTCAAGGGGGAGAGTCGAACACCGGGGAGCTGTTTTTT. Its protein is CAISQGGESNTGELFF. The chain links TRBV10-3 to TRBJ2-2; TRBD1 might be the D (6 bases). Germline-derived CDR1 and CDR2 are ENHRY and SYGVKD. V lost 8 bases, J lost 0 bases, and 16 bases lay in between. The CDR3 has 16 amino acids.

V and J are TRBV6-4 and TRBJ2-1; 7 bases line up with TRBD1. CDR1 is MRHNA and CDR2 is SNTAGT in the germline V gene. The CDR3 contains 15 residues. V trimming: 0 bases; J trimming: 7 bases; junction bases outside the gene matches: 6. CDR3 DNA sequence: TGTGCCAGCAGTGACTCAACAGGGGAAGGGAATGAGCAGTTCTTC. Protein product: CASSDSTGEGNEQFF.

The V and J genes are TRBV2 and TRBJ2-7; 7 nucleotides align to TRBD1. The V and J ends lost 7 bases and 7 bases, in that order; junction bases with no gene match: 13. This CDR3 has 14 amino acids. Germline V gene lookup returns CDR1 SNHLY and CDR2 FYNNEI. CDR3 protein: CASISGQGETEQYF. The CDR3 nucleotides read TGTGCCAGCATATCGGGCCAGGGGGAGACTGAGCAGTACTTC.

The J gene is TRBJ1-1, the V gene TRBV11-2; TRBD1 is a possible D gene (5 bases). CDR1 is SGHAT, CDR2 FQNNGV, per germline. This CDR3 region has 15 residues. Trimming removed 1 base from V and 1 base from J, with 10 bases in between. The CDR3 here is CASSLVGVRNTEAFF. CDR3 bases: TGTGCCAGCAGCTTAGTAGGGGTCAGGAACACTGAAGCTTTCTTT.

This clone appeared a few times. This chain joins TRBV18 and TRBJ2-1; 8 positions agree with TRBD2. V lost 6 bases and J lost 9; bases outside the gene matches: 10. The CDR3 has 14 residues. The germline V gene encodes CDR1 KGHSH and CDR2 LQKENI. The CDR3 region is CASSRPGGRFEQFF. The CDR3 DNA follows: TGTGCCAGCTCGCGGCCGGGGGGGCGCTTTGAGCAGTTCTTC.

J is TRBJ1-1 and V is TRBV18; D might be TRBD1 (6 bases). The CDR3 is 17 residues long. Looked up from germline, CDR1 is KGHSH and CDR2 is LQKENI. Trimming cost V 2 bases and J 0 bases, with 16 bases left between them. The CDR3 is CASSPRGVGQMNTEAFF. The CDR3 bases are TGTGCCAGCTCACCAAGGGGTGTTGGACAGATGAACACTGAAGCTTTCTTT.

CDR3 amino acids: CASSLGPDREVLEQYF. CDR3 bases: TGCGCCAGCAGCTTAGGACCGGACAGGGAAGTCCTCGAGCAGTACTTC. The chain recombines TRBV5-1 with TRBJ2-7, with 8 bases that match TRBD1. The trim removed 2 bases at V and 6 bases at J, leaving 13 bases unmatched. CDR3 size: 16 residues. The germline V gene encodes CDR1 SGHRS and CDR2 YFSETQ.

The chain uses TRBV7-2 and TRBJ2-1; D remains unclear. V lost 3 bases, J lost 3 bases, and 18 bases lay in between. Germline CDR1 and CDR2: SGHTA and FQGNSA. The CDR3 runs to 17 residues. In DNA, the CDR3 is TGTGCCAGCAGCTTCGGGTCCGCGAACTTCCGCTACAATGAGCAGTTCTTC. This codes for CASSFGSANFRYNEQFF. The full variable domain, completed using reference TRBV7-2 and TRBJ2-1, is GAGVSQSPSNKVTEKGKDVELRCDPISGHTALYWYRQSLGQGLEFLIYFQGNSAPDKSGLPSDRFSAERTGGSVSTLTIQRTQQEDSAVYLCASSFGSANFRYNEQFFGPGTRLTVL.

This clone was detected a few times. The chain links TRBV6-1 to TRBJ2-7; TRBD2 aligns across 9 bases. V trimming: 1 base; J trimming: 9 bases; junction bases outside the gene matches: 7. The CDR3 runs to 14 residues. CDR1 is MNHNS, CDR2 SASEGT, per germline. DNA for the CDR3: TGTGCCAGCAGTGAAGTAGGCGGGGGGGCCGGGCAGTACTTC. This sequence encodes CASSEVGGGAGQYF.

The chain recombines TRBV5-1 with TRBJ2-5, with 7 bases fitting TRBD2. Germline V CDR1 and CDR2: SGHRS, YFSETQ. J was trimmed by 2 bases and V by 3 bases; bases with no gene match: 4. The CDR3 consists of 14 residues. The chain's CDR3 is CASSSGLPQETQYF. In DNA form, the CDR3 reads TGCGCCAGCAGCTCGGGACTACCTCAAGAGACCCAGTACTTC. Variable domain in full (rest from reference TRBV5-1 and TRBJ2-5): KAGVTQTPRYLIKTRGQQVTLSCSPISGHRSVSWYQQTPGQGLQFLFEYFSETQRNKGNFPGRFSGRQFSNSRSEMNVSTLELGDSALYLCASSSGLPQETQYFGPGTRLLVL.

The V call is TRBV19, the J call TRBJ1-5; D is undetermined. Germline CDR1 LNHDA, CDR2 SQIVND (reference sequence). This CDR3 is 13 amino acids long. Trimming left V 8 bases short and J 3 bases short, with 11 bases between. The CDR3 nucleotides are TGTGCCAGTGGGCGGGCTTTCAATCAGCCCCAGCATTTT. Its translation: CASGRAFNQPQHF.

This chain joins TRBV6-5 and TRBJ1-2; 9 bases are a match to TRBD1. The length of the CDR3 is 16 residues. CDR1 and CDR2 from the germline V gene are MNHEY and SVGAGI. The V gene end was trimmed by 0 bases and the J gene end by 2 bases; junction bases not matched to a gene: 4. This CDR3 is CASSYSTTGGNYGYTF. The CDR3 coding sequence is TGTGCCAGCAGTTACTCGACAACAGGGGGCAACTATGGCTACACCTTC.

This clone was counted once. The CDR3, as DNA: TGTGCCAGCAGCTCTAATAACAGGGAGTTGGACATTCAGTACTTC. Translation: CASSSNNRELDIQYF. The chain joins TRBV5-4 to TRBJ2-4, with D perhaps matching TRBD1 (6 bases). This CDR3 has 15 residues. Germline-derived CDR1 and CDR2 are SGHNT and YYREEE (reference sequence). The ends were cut back, 3 bases at V and 8 bases at J, with 18 bases in the middle. Based on the CDR3 plus reference TRBV5-4 and TRBJ2-4, the full variable domain is ETGVTQSPTHLIKTRGQQVTLRCSSQSGHNTVSWYQQALGQGPQFIFQYYREEENGRGNFPPRFSGLQFPNYSSELNVNALELDDSALYLCASSSNNRELDIQYFGAGTRLSVL.

A few counts support this clone. V gene TRBV7-9 combines with J gene TRBJ2-7, with 8 bases matching TRBD2. There are 16 residues in the CDR3. J was trimmed by 2 bases and V by 5 bases; bases with no gene match: 11. Germline-derived CDR1 and CDR2 are SEHNR and FQNEAQ (reference sequence). In DNA, the CDR3 is TGTGCCAGCAGCCCGTCGTGGCGGGAGGATACCTACGAGCAGTACTTC. It specifies CASSPSWREDTYEQYF.

The rearrangement links TRBV5-1 to TRBJ1-6; 8 bases agree with TRBD1. The CDR3 spans 18 residues. V shed 0 bases, J shed 7 bases, and the junction held 12 bases outside the gene matches. Germline CDR1 reads SGHRS; CDR2 reads YFSETQ. CDR3 protein: CASSLVVMGQVPNSPLHF. Here the CDR3 DNA reads TGCGCCAGCAGCTTGGTCGTTATGGGACAGGTCCCCAATTCACCCCTCCACTTT.

The CDR3 DNA follows: TGCGCCAGCAGCGGGGGAATGACAGGGAGAGTTAATATTGAGCAGTTCTTC. Translation: CASSGGMTGRVNIEQFF. The rearrangement uses TRBV5-1 and TRBJ2-1; 7 bases agree with TRBD1. Per germline, CDR1 SGHRS and CDR2 YFSETQ. Trimming took 4 bases from V and 9 from J; bases not matched to a gene: 19. This CDR3 has 17 amino acids.

The chain recombines TRBV30 with TRBJ2-3; 15 bases agree with TRBD2. Germline lookup yields CDR1 GTSNPN and CDR2 SVGIG (reference sequence). V lost 5 bases and J lost 5; bases outside the gene matches: 2. This CDR3 comprises 14 residues. CDR3: CAWGGLAGGDTQYF. Written as DNA, the CDR3 is TGTGCCTGGGGGGGACTAGCGGGGGGAGATACGCAGTATTTT.

The chain couples TRBV2 to TRBJ2-3; D unclear. The germline V gene has CDR1 SNHLY and CDR2 FYNNEI. This CDR3 is built from 13 residues. V lost 2 bases and J lost 2, with 5 bases in between. The DNA of the CDR3 is TGTGCCAGCAGTGAACCGTTCACAGATACGCAGTATTTT. Translating gives CASSEPFTDTQYF.

J is TRBJ1-1 and V is TRBV11-2, with a possible D match to TRBD1 (6 bases). The CDR3 sequence is 13 residues long. V was shortened by 4 bases and J by 1 base, with 7 bases between the two germline ends. Germline V gene sequence: CDR1 SGHAT, CDR2 FQNNGV. The CDR3 spells CASSWTENTEAFF. The DNA of the CDR3 is TGTGCCAGCAGCTGGACAGAGAACACTGAAGCTTTCTTT.